This T cell receptor (beta chain) was retrieved from a study of blood T cell repertoires in COVID-19. Whole-study context: The samples span acute and convalescent COVID-19 from the United States, Italy and Spain. Sources were T cells, B-cell-depleted T cells, or PBMCs; the material itself was cDNA or gDNA.

Losses at the gene ends were 6 bases for V and 3 bases for J; bases not matched to a gene: 6. In germline, CDR1 is LGHNA, CDR2 YSLEER. The length of the CDR3 is 15 residues. In the source study's methods: Nucleated cell counts were estimated from reference gene primer amplification. The table came from immunoSEQ multiplex PCR; TCRdb's copy has only in-frame clones and leaves some out. The D gene and trimming were derived from the DNA, and the V and J assignments and clone size from that table. The sample lists tens of thousands of clones, 80% to 90% occurring once. The chain couples TRBV4-3 to TRBJ2-4; TRBD1 agrees at 9 bases. What was sequenced was peripheral blood. This clonotype originated in a human donor in a cohort sampled during active COVID-19. CDR3 amino acids: CASSPDRGGKNIQYF. The CDR3 DNA is TGCGCCAGCAGTCCAGACAGGGGGGGCAAAAACATTCAGTACTTC.